A selection of T cell receptor beta chains follows, all from one sample in a study of shared clonotypes between healthy human individuals. Sequencing used immunoSEQ multiplex PCR; TCRdb keeps in-frame clones, though not all of them. Of hundreds of thousands of clones listed, approximately 95% are singletons. Sequencing was done on a sample of naive CD8+ T cells sorted from blood. Every receptor here comes from a woman in her 30s in good health. Both conserved end residues are part of each CDR3. Each record gives: clone size, J gene, D gene, V gene, CDR3 protein, CDR3 DNA. The D gene is left open where the match is weak. The size of a clone is reported for some rows only, either as once, few or many, or as a class for expanded clones.

. TRBJ1-1 TRBD1 TRBV2 CASSDWQGVNTEAFF TGTGCCAGCAGTGACTGGCAGGGGGTGAACACTGAAGCTTTCTTT
. TRBJ2-1 . TRBV29-1 CSGRDSLSREQFF TGCAGCGGGAGGGACTCCCTGTCGCGGGAGCAGTTCTTC
. TRBJ2-1 . TRBV5-6 CASSLGGQVNEQFF TGTGCCAGCAGCTTAGGAGGACAAGTCAATGAGCAGTTCTTC
. TRBJ2-7 TRBD1 TRBV27 CASSLEGQGPHEQYF TGTGCCAGCAGTTTAGAGGGACAGGGGCCCCACGAGCAGTACTTC
. TRBJ1-5 . TRBV13 CASSLRGDHQPQHF TGTGCCAGCAGCTTACGGGGAGACCATCAGCCCCAGCATTTT
. TRBJ1-2 TRBD1 TRBV2 CASSEGQGLHGYTF TGTGCCAGCAGTGAGGGACAGGGTCTACATGGCTACACCTTC
. TRBJ1-2 TRBD1 TRBV29-1 CSVEFGTANYGYTF TGCAGCGTTGAATTTGGGACAGCCAACTATGGCTACACCTTC
. TRBJ2-7 TRBD2 TRBV7-9 CASSHNPGLSSKQYF TGTGCCAGCAGCCACAATCCGGGACTATCTTCTAAGCAGTACTTC
. TRBJ2-7 . TRBV6-5 CASSYSDSYEQYF TGTGCCAGCAGTTACTCGGACAGCTACGAGCAGTACTTC
. TRBJ2-7 . TRBV27 CASSLLGPHGTYEQYF TGTGCCAGCAGTTTATTGGGTCCCCACGGAACCTACGAGCAGTACTTC
. TRBJ1-5 . TRBV2 CASSPYGVGQPQHF TGTGCCAGCAGTCCCTACGGGGTTGGTCAGCCCCAGCATTTT
. TRBJ2-7 . TRBV21-1 CASSKGQGDVCEQYF TGTGCCAGCAGCAAAGGTCAGGGAGATGTGTGCGAGCAGTACTTC
. TRBJ2-1 TRBD2 TRBV5-1 CASSRGRGGYNEQFF TGCGCCAGCAGCCGTGGTAGGGGAGGGTACAATGAGCAGTTCTTC
. TRBJ2-1 TRBD2 TRBV9 CASSDPLAGERSYNEQFF TGTGCCAGCAGCGATCCTCTAGCGGGAGAGCGATCCTACAATGAGCAGTTCTTC
. TRBJ2-3 TRBD2 TRBV5-1 CASSYNGLAGETDTQYF TGCGCCAGCAGCTACAACGGACTAGCGGGAGAAACAGATACGCAGTATTTT
. TRBJ2-1 . TRBV29-1 CSAESFGDHYNEQFF TGCAGCGCTGAATCGTTTGGGGACCACTACAATGAGCAGTTCTTC
. TRBJ2-5 TRBD1 TRBV5-5 CASFLGQGGVETQYF TGTGCCAGTTTCTTGGGACAGGGAGGTGTGGAGACCCAGTACTTC
. TRBJ2-1 . TRBV11-2 CASSTESAGFEEYEQFF TGTGCCAGCAGCACAGAATCTGCGGGATTTGAGGAGTATGAGCAGTTCTTC
once TRBJ2-3 . TRBV7-8 CASSSSDWVFQVQYF TGTGCCAGCAGCTCCTCGGATTGGGTATTTCAAGTGCAGTATTTT
. TRBJ2-7 . TRBV2 CASTVSHSYEQYF TGTGCCAGCACCGTGTCCCACTCCTACGAGCAGTACTTC
. TRBJ1-5 TRBD1 TRBV28 CASSPDREGQPQHF TGTGCCAGCAGTCCCGACAGGGAGGGTCAGCCCCAGCATTTT
once TRBJ2-6 . TRBV27 CASSLLSGTGANVLTF TGTGCCAGCAGTCTACTTTCAGGGACGGGGGCCAACGTCCTGACTTTC
. TRBJ2-7 TRBD2 TRBV28 CASSLFRTSGIPNEQYF TGTGCCAGCAGTTTGTTCCGGACTAGCGGGATACCCAACGAGCAGTACTTC
once TRBJ2-2 . TRBV19 CASSPIRSQGLAGELFF TGTGCCAGTAGTCCCATCCGCTCACAGGGTCTGGCCGGGGAGCTGTTTTTT
. TRBJ2-7 . TRBV5-8 CASSTTQPYEQYF TGTGCCAGCAGCACCACACAACCCTACGAGCAGTACTTC
. TRBJ1-2 . TRBV7-9 CASSKGTADSLYGYTF TGTGCCAGCAGCAAGGGGACCGCCGATTCTCTCTATGGCTACACCTTC
. TRBJ2-1 TRBD2 TRBV11-2 CASSIKGLAGLMGYNEQFF TGTGCCAGCAGCATTAAGGGACTAGCGGGATTAATGGGCTACAATGAGCAGTTCTTC
. TRBJ2-1 TRBD2 TRBV10-3 CAIRTKPVALAGAALRVNEQFF TGTGCCATCAGGACTAAACCTGTTGCTTTAGCGGGAGCCGCACTTCGGGTCAATGAGCAGTTCTTC
. TRBJ2-7 . TRBV13 CASSLTRLSYEQYF TGTGCCAGCAGCTTAACACGGCTCTCCTACGAGCAGTACTTC
. TRBJ1-3 . TRBV2 CASKEDMGSGNTIYF TGTGCCAGCAAAGAAGACATGGGATCTGGAAACACCATATATTTT
. TRBJ2-1 . TRBV9 CASSVGRNEQFF TGTGCCAGCAGCGTAGGTAGGAATGAGCAGTTCTTC
few TRBJ1-5 . TRBV21-1 CASSKQHF TGTGCCAGCAGCAAACAGCATTTT
. TRBJ2-3 TRBD2 TRBV27 CASSLAETSTDTQYF TGTGCCAGCAGTCTAGCGGAGACTAGCACAGATACGCAGTATTTT
. TRBJ2-7 . TRBV5-6 CASSYGQGGYDEQYF TGTGCCAGCAGCTACGGACAGGGAGGGTACGACGAGCAGTACTTC
. TRBJ2-3 . TRBV27 CASSLGPGSGTDTQYF TGTGCCAGCAGTTTAGGGCCGGGATCTGGCACAGATACGCAGTATTTT
once TRBJ1-3 . TRBV10-3 CAISDLPGTGNTIYF TGTGCCATCAGTGATCTCCCCGGGACTGGAAACACCATATATTTT
. TRBJ2-5 TRBD2 TRBV2 CASSVSLTSGREETQYF TGTGCCAGCAGTGTCTCATTGACTAGCGGGAGGGAGGAGACCCAGTACTTC
. TRBJ1-1 TRBD1 TRBV23-1 CASSRGQRKLMNTEAFF TGCGCCAGCAGTCGGGGACAGAGGAAGTTAATGAACACTGAAGCTTTCTTT
. TRBJ2-7 TRBD2 TRBV19 CASRGGPSGNSVSYEQYF TGTGCCAGTAGAGGCGGCCCTAGCGGGAATTCGGTCTCCTACGAGCAGTACTTC
. TRBJ2-7 TRBD2 TRBV29-1 CSVEGGREAPYEQYF TGCAGCGTTGAGGGGGGGCGGGAGGCCCCCTACGAGCAGTACTTC
. TRBJ1-2 . TRBV29-1 CSVEWTAADYGYTF TGCAGCGTTGAATGGACAGCCGCTGACTATGGCTACACCTTC